A selection of T cell receptor beta chains follows, all from one sample in a study of graft-versus-host responses after intestinal transplantation. These receptors have no known antigen. The table came from immunoSEQ multiplex PCR; TCRdb's copy has only in-frame clones and leaves some out. The sample lists approximately 120,000 clones, roughly 92% occurring once. This specimen was unstimulated CD4+ T cells sorted from spleen or lymph node cells, taken before intestinal transplant. Source of these receptors: a human donor who received an intestinal transplant. CDR3s leave out the opening cysteine and the closing phenylalanine or tryptophan. Clone size is stated in some rows and not others, as once, few, many or a class when expanded.

abundance | v_gene | CDR3aa
NA | TRBV19 | VSSTPPDRSVYEQY
NA | TRBV5-8 | ASSSAGSPYNEQF
NA | TRBV10-2 | ASTRGATDTQY
NA | TRBV27 | ASSEGRTSGANVLT
NA | TRBV7-2 | ASSLGMVGGAYEQY
once | TRBV6-5 | ASAQGKVADTQY
NA | TRBV5-1 | ASSLGADTQY
few | TRBV6-1 | ASSEGAGIYGYT
NA | TRBV14 | ASSSGWETQY
NA | TRBV25-1 | ASSEQGQGVGKQY
NA | TRBV6-5 | ASSLRRENTEAF
NA | TRBV5-1 | ASSFETGPGYT
NA | TRBV12-5 | ASGLVLAGAKFQETQY
NA | TRBV2 | ASSEVEGGGELF
NA | TRBV9 | ASSVVPGPDTEAF
NA | TRBV11-2 | ASSTRQGDEQY
NA | TRBV5-1 | ASTPGLAGGRETQY
NA | TRBV9 | ASSVEPRGDTGELF
NA | TRBV13 | ASSLGTGGDKYEQY
NA | TRBV10-3 | AISESRGGSYNEQF
NA | TRBV4-1 | ASSQVLHPSDVNTEAF
NA | TRBV6-6 | ASSYSVNGGGYT
NA | TRBV29-1 | SVTVNSNQPQH
NA | TRBV5-1 | ASSLGDRDNSPLH
NA | TRBV30 | ACKDGLTSTDTQY
NA | TRBV9 | ASSPRGGPRTDTQY
once | TRBV5-1 | ASSGQEYEQY
NA | TRBV5-4 | ASSSRAGPGELF
once | TRBV5-1 | ASSLGDRGSQAF
NA | TRBV4-1 | ASSQDPWGATGELF
NA | TRBV5-1 | ASSPLWGETQY
NA | TRBV6-1 | ASASQGGGELF
NA | TRBV19 | ASSPTPAGAYNEQF
NA | TRBV4-1 | ASSPRRTSGGPSSYNEQF
NA | TRBV14 | ASSPSLSGGYTGELF
NA | TRBV21-1 | APREENTEAF
NA | TRBV5-4 | ASTSSRPYHEQF
NA | TRBV27 | ASSLFSQGQPQH
NA | TRBV28 | ASRRGGQADYEQY
NA | TRBV12-5 | ASGGDSYNEQF
NA | TRBV18 | ASSQDQNTEAF
NA | TRBV30 | AWSLGGDTQY
NA | TRBV9 | ASSVGGLGYEKLF
NA | TRBV6-1 | ASTLLGGTEAF
NA | TRBV2 | ASSEYRGNTEAF
NA | TRBV7-9 | ASSPSRASGYVLGETQY
once | TRBV27 | ASSLQTGVTEAF
NA | TRBV18 | ASSPRAGGRPSEQY
NA | TRBV6-1 | ASRGLGDTEAF
NA | TRBV7-2 | ASSERTGTEAF
NA | TRBV7-9 | ASSLVARGENTIY